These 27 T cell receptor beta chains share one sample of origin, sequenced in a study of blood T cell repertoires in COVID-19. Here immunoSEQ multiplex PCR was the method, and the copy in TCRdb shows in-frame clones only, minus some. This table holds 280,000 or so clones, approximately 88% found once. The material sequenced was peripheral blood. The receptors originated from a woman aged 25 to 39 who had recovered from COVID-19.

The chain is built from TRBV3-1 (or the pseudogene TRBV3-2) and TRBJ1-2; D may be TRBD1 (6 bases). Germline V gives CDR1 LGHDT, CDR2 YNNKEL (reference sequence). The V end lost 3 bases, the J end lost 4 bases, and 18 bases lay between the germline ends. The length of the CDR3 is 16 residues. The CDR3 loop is CASSQPTGRAPYGYTF. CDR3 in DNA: TGTGCCAGCAGCCAGCCAACAGGGAGGGCCCCCTATGGCTACACCTTC.

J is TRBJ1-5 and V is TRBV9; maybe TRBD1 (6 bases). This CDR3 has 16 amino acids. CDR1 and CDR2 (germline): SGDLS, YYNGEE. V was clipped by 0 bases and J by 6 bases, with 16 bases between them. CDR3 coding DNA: TGTGCCAGCAGCGTAGGACTACAGGGAGAGAGTCAGCCCCAGCATTTT. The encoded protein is CASSVGLQGESQPQHF.

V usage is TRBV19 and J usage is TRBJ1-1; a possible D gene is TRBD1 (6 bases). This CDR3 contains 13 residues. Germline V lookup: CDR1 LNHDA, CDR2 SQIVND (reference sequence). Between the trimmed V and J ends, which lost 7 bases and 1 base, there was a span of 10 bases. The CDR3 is CASNPTGNTEAFF. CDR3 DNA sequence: TGTGCCAGTAATCCGACAGGGAACACTGAAGCTTTCTTT.

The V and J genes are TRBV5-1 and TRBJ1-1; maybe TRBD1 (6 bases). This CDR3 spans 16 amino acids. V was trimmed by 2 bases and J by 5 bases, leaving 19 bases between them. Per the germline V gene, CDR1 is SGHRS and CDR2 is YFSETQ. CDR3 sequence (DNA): TGCGCCAGCAGCTTATCAGGGGAGAGGATTGATACTGAAGCTTTCTTT. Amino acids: CASSLSGERIDTEAFF.

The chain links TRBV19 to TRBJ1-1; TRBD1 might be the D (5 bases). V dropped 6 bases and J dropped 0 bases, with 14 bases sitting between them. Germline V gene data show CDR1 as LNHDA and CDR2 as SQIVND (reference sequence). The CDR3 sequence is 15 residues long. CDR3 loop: CASREGTGVNTEAFF. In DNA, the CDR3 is TGTGCCAGTAGGGAAGGCACGGGGGTGAACACTGAAGCTTTCTTT.

The CDR3 sequence is CASRPADRHSYNSPLHF. In DNA, the CDR3 is TGTGCCAGCAGGCCGGCGGACAGACACTCCTATAATTCACCCCTCCACTTT. The chain joins TRBV28 to TRBJ1-6, with D possibly being TRBD1 (6 bases). This CDR3 is built from 17 residues. V was trimmed by 6 bases and J by 0 bases, leaving 15 bases between them. Germline V gene sequence: CDR1 MDHEN, CDR2 SYDVKM. Looking up the rest from reference TRBV28 and TRBJ1-6 gives the full variable domain: DVKVTQSSRYLVKRTGEKVFLECVQDMDHENMFWYRQDPGLGLRLIYFSYDVKMKEKGDIPEGYSVSREKKERFSLILESASTNQTSMYLCASRPADRHSYNSPLHFGNGTRLTVT.

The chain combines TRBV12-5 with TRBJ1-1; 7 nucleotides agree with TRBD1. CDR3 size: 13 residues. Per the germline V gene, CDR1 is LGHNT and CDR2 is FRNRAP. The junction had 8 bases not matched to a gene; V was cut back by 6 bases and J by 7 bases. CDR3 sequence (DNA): TGTGCTAGTGGCCCCGGGACAGATGTTGAAGCTTTCTTT. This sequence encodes CASGPGTDVEAFF.

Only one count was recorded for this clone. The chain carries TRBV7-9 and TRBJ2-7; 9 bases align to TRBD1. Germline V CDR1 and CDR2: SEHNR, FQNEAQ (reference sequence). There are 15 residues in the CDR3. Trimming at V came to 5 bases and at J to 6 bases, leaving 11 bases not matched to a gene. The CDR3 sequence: CASSPGTGPAGEQYF. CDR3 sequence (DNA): TGTGCCAGCAGCCCCGGGACAGGGCCTGCGGGCGAGCAGTACTTC. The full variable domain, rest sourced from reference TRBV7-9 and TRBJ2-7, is DTGVSQNPRHKITKRGQNVTFRCDPISEHNRLYWYRQTLGQGPEFLTYFQNEAQLEKSRLLSDRFSAERPKGSFSTLEIQRTEQGDSAMYLCASSPGTGPAGEQYFGPGTRLTVT.

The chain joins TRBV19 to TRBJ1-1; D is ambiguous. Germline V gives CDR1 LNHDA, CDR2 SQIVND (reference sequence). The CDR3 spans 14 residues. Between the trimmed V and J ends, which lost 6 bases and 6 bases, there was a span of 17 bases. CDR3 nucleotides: TGTGCCAGTAGCACAAACACGAGGAGACCTGAAGCTTTCTTT. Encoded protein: CASSTNTRRPEAFF.

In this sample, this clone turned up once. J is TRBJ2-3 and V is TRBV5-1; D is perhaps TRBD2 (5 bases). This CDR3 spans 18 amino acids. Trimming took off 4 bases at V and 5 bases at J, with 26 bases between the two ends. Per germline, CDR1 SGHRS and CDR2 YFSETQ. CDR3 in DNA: TGCGCCAGCAGCGAAGATGGTCATCTCCAAGCGGTACTAGATACGCAGTATTTT. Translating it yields CASSEDGHLQAVLDTQYF.

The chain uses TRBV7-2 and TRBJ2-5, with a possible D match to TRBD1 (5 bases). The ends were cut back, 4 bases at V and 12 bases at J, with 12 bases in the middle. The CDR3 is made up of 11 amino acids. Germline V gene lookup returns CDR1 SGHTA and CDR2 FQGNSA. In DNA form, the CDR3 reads TGTGCCAGCAGCTCGACAGAGGTCAAGTACTTC. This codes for CASSSTEVKYF.

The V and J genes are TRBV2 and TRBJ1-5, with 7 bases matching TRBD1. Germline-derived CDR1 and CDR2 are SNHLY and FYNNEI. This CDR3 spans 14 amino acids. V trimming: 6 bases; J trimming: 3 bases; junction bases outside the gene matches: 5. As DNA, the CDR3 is TGTGCCAGCAGGGCGACAGGGAACAATCAGCCCCAGCATTTT. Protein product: CASRATGNNQPQHF.

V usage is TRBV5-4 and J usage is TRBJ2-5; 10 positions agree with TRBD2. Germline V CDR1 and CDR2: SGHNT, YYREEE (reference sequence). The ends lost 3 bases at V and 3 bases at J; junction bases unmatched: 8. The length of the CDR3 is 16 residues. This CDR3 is CASSSGEAGGKETQYF. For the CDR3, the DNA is TGTGCCAGCAGCTCGGGTGAAGCGGGGGGGAAAGAGACCCAGTACTTC.

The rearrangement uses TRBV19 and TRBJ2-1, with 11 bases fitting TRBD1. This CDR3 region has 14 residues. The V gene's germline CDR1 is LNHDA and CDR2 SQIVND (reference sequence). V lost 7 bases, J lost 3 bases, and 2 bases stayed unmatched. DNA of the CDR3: TGTGCCAGTACAGGGACAGGGGGCTACAATGAGCAGTTCTTC. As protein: CASTGTGGYNEQFF.

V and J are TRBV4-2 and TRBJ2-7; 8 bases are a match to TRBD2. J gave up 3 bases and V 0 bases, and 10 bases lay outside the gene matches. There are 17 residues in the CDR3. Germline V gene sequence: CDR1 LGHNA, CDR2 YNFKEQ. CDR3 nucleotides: TGTGCCAGCAGCCAAGATTTTCGGGGGGGGCCGTACTACGAGCAGTACTTC. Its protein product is CASSQDFRGGPYYEQYF.

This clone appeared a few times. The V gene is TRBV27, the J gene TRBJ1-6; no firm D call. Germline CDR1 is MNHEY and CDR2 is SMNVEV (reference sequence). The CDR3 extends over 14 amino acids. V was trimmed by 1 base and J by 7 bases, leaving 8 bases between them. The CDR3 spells CASSLFAGNSPLHF. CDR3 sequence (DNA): TGTGCCAGCAGTTTATTCGCGGGGAATTCACCCCTCCACTTT.

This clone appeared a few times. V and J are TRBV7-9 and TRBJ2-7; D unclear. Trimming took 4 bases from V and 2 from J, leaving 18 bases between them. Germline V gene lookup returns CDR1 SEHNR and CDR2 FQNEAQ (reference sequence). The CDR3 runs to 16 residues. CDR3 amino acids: CASSSPLVPSAYEQYF. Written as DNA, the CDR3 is TGTGCCAGCAGCTCTCCCTTAGTCCCTTCGGCCTACGAGCAGTACTTC.

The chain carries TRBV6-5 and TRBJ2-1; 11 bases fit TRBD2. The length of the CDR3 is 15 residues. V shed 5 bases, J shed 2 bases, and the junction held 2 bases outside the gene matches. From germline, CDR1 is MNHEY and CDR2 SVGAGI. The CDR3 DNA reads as TGTGCCAGCAGTCGACTAGCGGGGACCTACAATGAGCAGTTCTTC. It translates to CASSRLAGTYNEQFF.

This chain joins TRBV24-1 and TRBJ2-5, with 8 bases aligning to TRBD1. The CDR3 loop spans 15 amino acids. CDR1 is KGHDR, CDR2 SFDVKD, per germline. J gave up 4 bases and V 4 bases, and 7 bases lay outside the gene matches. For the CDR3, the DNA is TGTGCCACCAGTGACTCCAGGACAGGGATAGAGACCCAGTACTTC. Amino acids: CATSDSRTGIETQYF.

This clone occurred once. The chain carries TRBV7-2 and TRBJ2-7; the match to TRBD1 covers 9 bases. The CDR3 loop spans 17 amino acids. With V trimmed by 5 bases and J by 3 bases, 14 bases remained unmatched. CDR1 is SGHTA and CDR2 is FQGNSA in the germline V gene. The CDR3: CASSHIRTGDKVYEQYF. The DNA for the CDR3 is TGTGCCAGCAGCCATATACGGACAGGGGATAAAGTCTACGAGCAGTACTTC.

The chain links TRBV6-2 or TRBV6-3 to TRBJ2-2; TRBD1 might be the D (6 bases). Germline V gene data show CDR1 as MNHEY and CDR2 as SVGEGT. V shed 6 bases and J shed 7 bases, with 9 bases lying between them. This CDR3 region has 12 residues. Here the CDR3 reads CASSLDSGELFF. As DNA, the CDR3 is TGTGCCAGCAGCCTGGACAGCGGGGAGCTGTTTTTT.

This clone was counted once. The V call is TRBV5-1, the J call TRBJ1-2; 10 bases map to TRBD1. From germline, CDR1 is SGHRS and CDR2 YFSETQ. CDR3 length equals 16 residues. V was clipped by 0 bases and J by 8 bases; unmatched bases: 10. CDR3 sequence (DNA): TGCGCCAGCAGCTTGGATCCTTCGGGACAGGGGAGCGGCTACACCTTC. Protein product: CASSLDPSGQGSGYTF.

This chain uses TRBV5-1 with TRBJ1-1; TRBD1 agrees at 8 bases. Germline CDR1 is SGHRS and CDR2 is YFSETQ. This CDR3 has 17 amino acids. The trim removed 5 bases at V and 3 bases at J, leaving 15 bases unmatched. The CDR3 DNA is TGCGCCAGCAGGGTGGGACAGGTGGCGTATGAGTACACTGAAGCTTTCTTT. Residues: CASRVGQVAYEYTEAFF.

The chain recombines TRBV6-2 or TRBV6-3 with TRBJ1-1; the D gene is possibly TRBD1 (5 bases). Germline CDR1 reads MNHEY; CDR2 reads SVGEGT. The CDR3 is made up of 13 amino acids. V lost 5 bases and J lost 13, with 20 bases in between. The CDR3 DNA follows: TGTGCCAGCAGTAACCCGACAGACCGTCTGGATTTCTTT. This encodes CASSNPTDRLDFF.

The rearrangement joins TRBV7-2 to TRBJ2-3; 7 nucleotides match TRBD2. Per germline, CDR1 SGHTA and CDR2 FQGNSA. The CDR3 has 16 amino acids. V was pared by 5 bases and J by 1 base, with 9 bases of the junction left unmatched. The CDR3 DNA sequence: TGTGCCAGCAGCCCCTGGAGCGGGGCGCGCACAGATACGCAGTATTTT. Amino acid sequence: CASSPWSGARTDTQYF. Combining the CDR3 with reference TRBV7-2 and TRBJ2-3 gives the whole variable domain GAGVSQSPSNKVTEKGKDVELRCDPISGHTALYWYRQSLGQGLEFLIYFQGNSAPDKSGLPSDRFSAERTGGSVSTLTIQRTQQEDSAVYLCASSPWSGARTDTQYFGPGTRLTVL.

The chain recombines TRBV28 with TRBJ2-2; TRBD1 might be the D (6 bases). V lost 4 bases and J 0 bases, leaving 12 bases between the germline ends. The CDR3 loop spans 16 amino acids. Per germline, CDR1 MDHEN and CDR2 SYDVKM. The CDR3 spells CASSSHRAPNTGELFF. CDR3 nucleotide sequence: TGTGCCAGCAGTTCCCACAGGGCCCCGAACACCGGGGAGCTGTTTTTT. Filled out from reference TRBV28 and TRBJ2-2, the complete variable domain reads DVKVTQSSRYLVKRTGEKVFLECVQDMDHENMFWYRQDPGLGLRLIYFSYDVKMKEKGDIPEGYSVSREKKERFSLILESASTNQTSMYLCASSSHRAPNTGELFFGEGSRLTVL.

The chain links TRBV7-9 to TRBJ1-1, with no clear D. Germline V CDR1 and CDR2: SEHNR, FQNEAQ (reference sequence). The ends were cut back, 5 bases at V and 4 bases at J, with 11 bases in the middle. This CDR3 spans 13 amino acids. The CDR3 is CASSKNSGTEAFF. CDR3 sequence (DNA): TGTGCCAGCAGCAAGAATTCGGGCACTGAAGCTTTCTTT.